A single sample gave rise to the 4 T cell receptor beta chains below, sequenced in a study of CD8+ T cells in alopecia areata. In each case, RNA was isolated and then reverse transcribed into cDNA as the sequencing template. TCRdb keeps only in-frame clones here, not all; method: immunoSEQ multiplex PCR. The sample includes about 150,000 clones, 62% of them seen just once. Specimen: CD8+ T cells sorted from blood. All receptors derive from a human donor in good health.

The chain couples TRBV15 to TRBJ2-5; 9 nucleotides agree with TRBD2. In germline, CDR1 is LNHNV, CDR2 YYDKDF (reference sequence). The ends lost 5 bases at V and 5 bases at J; junction bases unmatched: 18. CDR3 length equals 18 residues. CDR3 nucleotide sequence: TGTGCCACCAGCCTCCTATTCTCAAGGGGACTAGCCACGGAGACCCAGTACTTC. Protein sequence: CATSLLFSRGLATETQYF.

This clone has just one count. The V call is TRBV5-1, the J call TRBJ2-5; 12 nucleotides match TRBD2. V was clipped by 4 bases and J by 5 bases; unmatched bases: 9. Germline CDR1 and CDR2: SGHRS and YFSETQ. CDR3 length equals 16 residues. CDR3 loop: CASSERLAGDSETQYF. For the CDR3, the DNA is TGCGCCAGCAGCGAGAGACTAGCGGGAGACTCTGAGACCCAGTACTTC.

The rearrangement joins TRBV18 to TRBJ2-3; TRBD1 agrees at 11 bases. The CDR3 contains 17 residues. The ends lost 3 bases at V and 2 bases at J; junction bases unmatched: 7. Per the germline V gene, CDR1 is KGHSH and CDR2 is LQKENI. The CDR3 region is CASSPNGQGAATDTQYF. The DNA for the CDR3 is TGTGCCAGCTCACCGAATGGACAGGGGGCGGCCACAGATACGCAGTATTTT.

The chain combines TRBV29-1 with TRBJ2-7; 10 bases are shared with TRBD2. Germline assignment: CDR1 SQVTM and CDR2 ANQGSEA. The junction had 5 bases not matched to a gene; V was cut back by 6 bases and J by 3 bases. This CDR3 spans 13 amino acids. The CDR3 nucleotides read TGCAGCGTAGGGACTAGCGTAGGCTACGAGCAGTACTTC. Its protein product is CSVGTSVGYEQYF.